One and the same sample provided the 11 T cell receptor beta chains below, sequenced in a study of CD8 T cells in ankylosing spondylitis. TCRdb redid the calling of the 5' RACE reads with MiXCR, one entry per CDR3 protein. The sample lists about 240,000 distinct CDR3 sequences; roughly a tenth were seen once. The sequenced sample consisted of blood, either unsorted or a sorted T cell fraction (not recorded which). The receptors were gathered from a male donor with ankylosing spondylitis or in good health (not recorded which).

This clonotype was detected only a few times. V gene TRBV28 combines with J gene TRBJ1-4; D gene ambiguous. V lost 1 base to trimming and J lost 4 bases, with 13 bases between them. CDR3 length: 16 amino acids. Germline CDR1 and CDR2: MDHEN and SYDVKM. The CDR3 coding sequence is TGTGCCAGCAGTTTATTTGGGCAGCTAAATAATGAAAAACTGTTTTTT. It is translated as CASSLFGQLNNEKLFF.

This clonotype has a handful of counts. V usage is TRBV6-1 and J usage is TRBJ1-1; no firm D call. V was pared by 6 bases and J by 0 bases, with 17 bases between. CDR1 MNHNS and CDR2 SASEGT come from the germline V gene. The CDR3 contains 16 residues. The CDR3 here is CASSSGQMGVNTEAFF. DNA for the CDR3: TGTGCCAGCAGCTCTGGGCAGATGGGTGTGAACACTGAAGCTTTCTTT.

This clonotype was observed many times. This chain joins TRBV6-5 and TRBJ1-6, with no clear D. CDR1 and CDR2 (germline): MNHEY, SVGAGI. V was clipped by 6 bases and J by 14 bases, with 14 bases between them. CDR3 length: 12 amino acids. This CDR3 is CASSPALGTLHF. DNA of the CDR3: TGTGCCAGCAGCCCTGCTTTAGGCACCCTCCACTTT.

The table lists this clonotype with many counts. This chain connects TRBV12-3 or TRBV12-4 to TRBJ1-4; D possibly corresponds to TRBD1 (5 bases). The V end was cut by 0 bases, the J end by 10 bases, with 12 bases between. The CDR3 covers 14 residues. CDR3 amino acids: CASSLAQARAKLFF. DNA of the CDR3: TGTGCCAGCAGTTTAGCACAGGCAAGGGCAAAACTGTTTTTT.

This clonotype has ten or more counts. This chain uses TRBV12-3 or TRBV12-4 with TRBJ1-4; D unclear. This CDR3 is 14 amino acids long. V gave up 3 bases and J gave up 3 bases, with 8 bases separating them. In DNA form, the CDR3 reads TGTGCCAGCAGTTTGTGGCAGTCTAATGAAAAACTGTTTTTT. Translated, it gives CASSLWQSNEKLFF.

In its sample, this clonotype was seen many times. The V call is TRBV15, the J call TRBJ2-3, with 7 bases identical to TRBD2. The V gene's germline CDR1 is LNHNV and CDR2 YYDKDF (reference sequence). V lost 0 bases and J lost 5; bases outside the gene matches: 2. This CDR3 contains 14 residues. CDR3 sequence reads: CATSRDLAGDTQYF. The CDR3 bases are TGTGCCACCAGCAGAGATTTAGCGGGAGATACGCAGTATTTT.

This clonotype occurred many times. V usage is TRBV6-5 and J usage is TRBJ2-7, with 9 bases matching TRBD1. CDR1 MNHEY and CDR2 SVGAGI come from the germline V gene. This CDR3 region has 15 residues. The ends lost 3 bases at V and 3 bases at J; junction bases unmatched: 6. The chain's CDR3 is CASSYSWTGDYEQYF. CDR3 bases: TGTGCCAGCAGTTATAGTTGGACAGGGGACTACGAGCAGTACTTC.

In its sample, this clonotype was seen many times. This chain joins TRBV20-1 and TRBJ2-3, with a weak D call TRBD2 (7 bases). CDR3 length: 15 amino acids. Trimming took off 1 base at V and 9 bases at J, with 20 bases between the two ends. Germline CDR1 and CDR2: DFQATT and SNEGSKA (reference sequence). The CDR3 region has the DNA TGCAGTGCTAGAGCCCGGGGGGCGCGGGCGAGCACGCAGTATTTT. This encodes CSARARGARASTQYF.

This chain connects TRBV30 to TRBJ1-1; no reliable D call. V was trimmed by 5 bases and J by 8 bases, leaving 15 bases between them. Germline lookup yields CDR1 GTSNPN and CDR2 SVGIG (reference sequence). The CDR3 extends over 12 amino acids. Here the CDR3 reads CAWSTSIAEAFF. CDR3 nucleotides: TGTGCCTGGTCGACCTCGATTGCCGAAGCTTTCTTT. Full variable domain (missing parts from reference TRBV30 and TRBJ1-1): SQTIHQWPATLVQPVGSPLSLECTVEGTSNPNLYWYRQAAGRGLQLLFYSVGIGQISSEVPQNLSASRPQDRQFILSSKKLLLSDSGFYLCAWSTSIAEAFFGQGTRLTVV.

The chain links TRBV14 to TRBJ2-5, with TRBD2 as a possible D gene (5 bases). This CDR3 spans 14 amino acids. Germline loops: CDR1 SGHDN, CDR2 FVKESK. The V gene lost 1 base and the J gene lost 4 bases, with 10 bases spanning the gap. The CDR3 sequence is CASSQGLARETQYF. The DNA for the CDR3 is TGTGCCAGCAGCCAAGGGCTAGCCAGAGAGACCCAGTACTTC. Complete variable domain (other parts from reference TRBV14 and TRBJ2-5): EAGVTQFPSHSVIEKGQTVTLRCDPISGHDNLYWYRRVMGKEIKFLLHFVKESKQDESGMPNNRFLAERTGGTYSTLKVQPAELEDSGVYFCASSQGLARETQYFGPGTRLLVL.

A word on this clonotype: A read error is possible here, since a much larger clone lies one base away. The rearrangement links TRBV5-1 to TRBJ2-7; a possible D gene is TRBD1 (6 bases). Germline V lookup: CDR1 SGHRS, CDR2 YFSETQ. There are 13 residues in the CDR3. V lost 3 bases, J lost 2 bases, and 9 bases lay in between. The CDR3 protein is CASSWGPTYEQYF. CDR3 bases: TGCGCCAGCAGCTGGGGGCCCACCTACGAGCAGTACTTC.